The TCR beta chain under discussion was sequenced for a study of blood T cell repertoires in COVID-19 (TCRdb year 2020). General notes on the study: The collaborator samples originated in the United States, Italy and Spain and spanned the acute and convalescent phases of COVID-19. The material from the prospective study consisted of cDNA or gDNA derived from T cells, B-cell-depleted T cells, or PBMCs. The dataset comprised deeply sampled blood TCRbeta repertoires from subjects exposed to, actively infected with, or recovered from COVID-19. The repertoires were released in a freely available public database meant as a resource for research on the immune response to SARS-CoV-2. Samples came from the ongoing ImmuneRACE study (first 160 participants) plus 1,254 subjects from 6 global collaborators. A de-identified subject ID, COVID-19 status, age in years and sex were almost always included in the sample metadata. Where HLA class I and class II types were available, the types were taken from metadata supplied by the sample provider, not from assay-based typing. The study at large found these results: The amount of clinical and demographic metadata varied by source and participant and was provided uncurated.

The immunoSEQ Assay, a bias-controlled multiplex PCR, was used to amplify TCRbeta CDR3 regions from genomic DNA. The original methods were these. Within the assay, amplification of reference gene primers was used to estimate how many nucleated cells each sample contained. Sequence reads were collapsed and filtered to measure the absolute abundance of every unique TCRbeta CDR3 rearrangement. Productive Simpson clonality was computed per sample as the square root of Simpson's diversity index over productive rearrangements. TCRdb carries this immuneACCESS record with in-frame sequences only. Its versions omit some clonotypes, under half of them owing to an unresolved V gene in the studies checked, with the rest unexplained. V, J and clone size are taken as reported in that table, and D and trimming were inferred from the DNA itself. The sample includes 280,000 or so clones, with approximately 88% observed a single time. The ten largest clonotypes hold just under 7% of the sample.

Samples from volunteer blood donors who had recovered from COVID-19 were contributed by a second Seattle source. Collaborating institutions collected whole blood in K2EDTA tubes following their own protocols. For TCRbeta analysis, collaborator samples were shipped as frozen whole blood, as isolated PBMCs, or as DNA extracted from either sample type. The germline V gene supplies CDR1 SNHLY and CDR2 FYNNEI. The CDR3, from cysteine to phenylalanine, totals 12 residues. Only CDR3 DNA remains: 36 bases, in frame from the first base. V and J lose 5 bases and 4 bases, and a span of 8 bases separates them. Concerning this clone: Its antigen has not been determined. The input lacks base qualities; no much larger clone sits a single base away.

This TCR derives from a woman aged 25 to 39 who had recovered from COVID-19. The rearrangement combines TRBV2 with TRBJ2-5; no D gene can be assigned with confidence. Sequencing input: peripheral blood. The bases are TGTGCCAGCAGTATGGCAGGAGAGACCCAGTACTTC. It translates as CASSMAGETQYF.